The rows below give T cell receptor beta chains drawn from one sample of a study of control samples from healthy donors and cancer patients. Assay used: immunoSEQ multiplex PCR; TCRdb lists only in-frame clones, some missing. This table has under 150,000 clones, roughly 91% appearing once. Sample: blood. The receptor source for this set is an older woman in good health. Both conserved end residues are part of each CDR3. A D gene is named only where the DNA matches it firmly. Clone sizes are given selectively: once, few, many, or a class where the clone is expanded.

d_gene: .; abundance: .; v_gene: TRBV7-2; j_gene: TRBJ2-7; CDR3aa: CASSLGEGANTYEQYF; CDR3nt: TGTGCCAGCAGCTTAGGGGAGGGGGCGAATACCTACGAGCAGTACTTC
d_gene: .; abundance: .; v_gene: TRBV7-2; j_gene: TRBJ1-2; CDR3aa: CASSLVSGVEYGYTF; CDR3nt: TGTGCCAGCAGCTTAGTTTCGGGCGTGGAGTATGGCTACACCTTC
d_gene: TRBD1; abundance: once; v_gene: TRBV5-4; j_gene: TRBJ2-5; CDR3aa: CASSRRDRGETQYF; CDR3nt: TGTGCCAGCAGCCGACGGGACAGGGGAGAGACCCAGTACTTC
d_gene: .; abundance: .; v_gene: TRBV3-1/TRBV3-2; j_gene: TRBJ1-1; CDR3aa: CASSQEGGWTEAFF; CDR3nt: TGTGCCAGCAGCCAAGAGGGCGGGTGGACTGAAGCTTTCTTT
d_gene: TRBD1; abundance: .; v_gene: TRBV18; j_gene: TRBJ1-6; CDR3aa: CASSAGQGLGSPLHF; CDR3nt: TGTGCCAGCTCAGCGGGACAGGGTTTGGGTTCACCCCTCCACTTT
d_gene: .; abundance: few; v_gene: TRBV19; j_gene: TRBJ2-7; CDR3aa: CASSMRIFSYEQYF; CDR3nt: TGTGCCAGTAGTATGAGGATCTTCTCGTACGAGCAGTACTTC
d_gene: TRBD1; abundance: .; v_gene: TRBV5-6; j_gene: TRBJ1-2; CDR3aa: CASSPTGFNYGYTF; CDR3nt: TGTGCCAGCAGTCCGACAGGGTTTAACTATGGCTACACCTTC
d_gene: TRBD2; abundance: once; v_gene: TRBV5-4; j_gene: TRBJ2-3; CDR3aa: CASRPGTSGATDTQYF; CDR3nt: TGTGCCAGCAGACCCGGGACTAGCGGGGCCACAGATACGCAGTATTTT
d_gene: TRBD1; abundance: .; v_gene: TRBV7-2; j_gene: TRBJ1-1; CDR3aa: CASSFRGGDTEAFF; CDR3nt: TGTGCCAGCAGCTTCAGGGGGGGGGACACTGAAGCTTTCTTT
d_gene: .; abundance: .; v_gene: TRBV4-2; j_gene: TRBJ1-1; CDR3aa: CASSQPDSRANTEAFF; CDR3nt: TGTGCCAGCAGCCAGCCGGACAGTAGAGCAAACACTGAAGCTTTCTTT
d_gene: .; abundance: .; v_gene: TRBV2; j_gene: TRBJ2-3; CDR3aa: CASSELRTTVDTQYF; CDR3nt: TGTGCCAGCAGTGAACTCCGGACTACCGTGGATACGCAGTATTTT
d_gene: .; abundance: .; v_gene: TRBV29-1; j_gene: TRBJ1-6; CDR3aa: CSARADAGDSPLHF; CDR3nt: TGCAGCGCTCGAGCCGACGCGGGGGATTCACCCCTCCACTTT
d_gene: .; abundance: once; v_gene: TRBV27; j_gene: TRBJ1-2; CDR3aa: CASSFQADYGYTF; CDR3nt: TGTGCCAGCAGTTTTCAGGCAGACTATGGCTACACCTTC
d_gene: TRBD2; abundance: medium-sized; v_gene: TRBV7-3; j_gene: TRBJ2-3; CDR3aa: CASKRGGSDTQYF; CDR3nt: TGTGCCAGTAAGCGGGGCGGGTCAGATACGCAGTATTTT
d_gene: .; abundance: .; v_gene: TRBV4-1; j_gene: TRBJ1-6; CDR3aa: CARSRGGGRDNSPLHF; CDR3nt: TGCGCCCGCAGCCGAGGGGGGGGAAGAGATAATTCACCCCTCCACTTT
d_gene: TRBD2; abundance: .; v_gene: TRBV7-9; j_gene: TRBJ2-3; CDR3aa: CASSTRLAGGADTQYF; CDR3nt: TGTGCCAGCAGCACCCGACTAGCGGGGGGGGCAGATACGCAGTATTTT
d_gene: .; abundance: .; v_gene: TRBV5-8; j_gene: TRBJ2-3; CDR3aa: CASSLVGYTDTQYF; CDR3nt: TGTGCCAGCAGCTTGGTTGGGTACACAGATACGCAGTATTTT
d_gene: TRBD1; abundance: .; v_gene: TRBV27; j_gene: TRBJ1-4; CDR3aa: CASSSKAGTGTVTTNEKLFF; CDR3nt: TGTGCCAGCAGTTCGAAAGCCGGGACAGGCACCGTAACAACTAATGAAAAACTGTTTTTT
d_gene: .; abundance: .; v_gene: TRBV6-6; j_gene: TRBJ2-7; CDR3aa: CASSYDGTYEQYF; CDR3nt: TGTGCCAGCAGTTACGATGGGACCTACGAGCAGTACTTC
d_gene: TRBD2; abundance: .; v_gene: TRBV29-1; j_gene: TRBJ2-3; CDR3aa: CSVTGLAGGPSLADTQYF; CDR3nt: TGCAGCGTTACGGGACTAGCGGGGGGCCCGAGCTTGGCGGATACGCAGTATTTT
d_gene: .; abundance: .; v_gene: TRBV11-2; j_gene: TRBJ2-4; CDR3aa: CASSLPQLLDSNF; CDR3nt: TGTGCCAGCAGCTTACCCCAGCTCCTGGATTCGAACTTC